Each of the 27 T cell receptor beta chains below was sequenced from the same sample in a study of regulatory T cells in long-lasting Graves disease. Stated time point: newly diagnosed GD, antithyroid drugs for less than 3 months. PBMC-derived RNA was used for the TCR library. Library construction for TCR beta used iRepertoire HTBI primers and Arm-PCR of CDR3 regions. TCRdb passed the multiplex PCR reads through MiXCR, listing each CDR3 protein once. The table includes about 220,000 distinct CDR3 sequences, roughly 19% detected once. In addition, the sample was reused for a study of T cells in Graves' hyperthyroidism and ophthalmopathy.

The material sequenced was peripheral blood mononuclear cells (PBMCs), taken at new diagnosis, from a patient treated with antithyroid drugs. The receptors originated from a woman in her 30s with Graves disease.

This clonotype was observed many times. The genes are TRBV6-5 and TRBJ1-1; D perhaps matches TRBD1 (5 bases). V was trimmed by 2 bases and J by 1 base, leaving 5 bases between them. Germline loops: CDR1 MNHEY, CDR2 SVGAGI. This CDR3 contains 13 residues. DNA for the CDR3: TGTGCCAGCAGTTACAGGGGGAACACTGAAGCTTTCTTT. This gives the protein CASSYRGNTEAFF.

The chain links TRBV12-3 or TRBV12-4 to TRBJ2-1; D gene ambiguous. V was clipped by 1 base and J by 10 bases, with 14 bases between them. CDR3 size: 14 residues. This CDR3 is CASSLEIMTGEQFF. DNA for the CDR3: TGTGCCAGCAGTTTAGAAATCATGACCGGCGAGCAGTTCTTC.

The chain employs TRBV20-1 and TRBJ2-1; TRBD1 matches at 9 bases. CDR1 is DFQATT, CDR2 SNEGSKA, per germline (reference sequence). This CDR3 contains 14 residues. V was clipped by 6 bases and J by 6 bases; unmatched bases: 9. The CDR3 DNA reads TGCAGTGCCGAGGGCGGGACAGGGAGCAATGAGCAGTTCTTC. It encodes CSAEGGTGSNEQFF.

CDR3 loop: CASQSGTGESGYTF. CDR3 sequence (DNA): TGTGCCAGCCAGTCCGGGACAGGGGAAAGTGGCTACACCTTC. The chain couples TRBV2 to TRBJ1-2; the match to TRBD1 covers 10 bases. The V and J ends lost 8 bases and 7 bases, in that order; junction bases with no gene match: 10. Germline values: CDR1 SNHLY, CDR2 FYNNEI. CDR3 size: 14 residues.

This clonotype was seen many times. The chain combines TRBV28 with TRBJ1-2, with 9 nucleotides matching TRBD1. After removal of 8 bases from V and 4 bases from J, the junction contained 2 bases not matched to a gene. From germline, CDR1 is MDHEN and CDR2 SYDVKM. The CDR3 length is 12 residues. The CDR3 spells CASLGQGYGYTF. CDR3 nucleotides: TGTGCCAGCCTGGGACAGGGCTATGGCTACACCTTC.

This clonotype was seen a handful of times. A single base separates this from a much larger clone, so it may be a read error. The chain has TRBV20-1 and TRBJ2-5, with D maybe TRBD2 (9 bases). Trimming pared 6 bases from V and 9 bases from J, leaving 23 bases between. The germline V gene has CDR1 DFQATT and CDR2 SNEGSKA (reference sequence). The length of the CDR3 is 14 residues. The CDR3 is CSARTSVTQGAQYF. The CDR3, as DNA: TGCAGTGCCAGGACTAGCGTGACACAGGGGGCCCAGTACTTC.

This clonotype was observed at least ten times. The J gene is TRBJ2-2, the V gene TRBV13, with TRBD2 matching 7 bases. Germline V gene data show CDR1 as PRHDT and CDR2 as FYEKMQ (reference sequence). This CDR3 comprises 17 residues. With 5 bases clipped from V and 0 bases from J, the junction kept 9 bases outside the gene matches. The CDR3 nucleotides read TGTGCCAGCAGCCCCGATGGGGCGGGAGCGAACACCGGGGAGCTGTTTTTT. Amino acid sequence: CASSPDGAGANTGELFF.

This clonotype was counted many times. The DNA for the CDR3 is TGTGCCAGCAGCTCGTGGCAGAATAATTCACCCCTCCACTTT. Translating gives CASSSWQNNSPLHF. V is TRBV27 and J is TRBJ1-6, with D unresolved. Germline V gene data show CDR1 as MNHEY and CDR2 as SMNVEV (reference sequence). CDR3 length: 14 residues. The V end lost 6 bases, the J end lost 5 bases, and 11 bases lay between the germline ends.

This clonotype was counted many times. This sequence joins TRBV12-3 or TRBV12-4 and TRBJ2-3; 9 bases are shared with TRBD1. V was pared by 3 bases and J by 3 bases, with 10 bases of the junction left unmatched. The CDR3 extends over 17 amino acids. The CDR3 DNA follows: TGTGCCAGCAGTTTCGGCCCCGGGACAGGGAGAACAGATACGCAGTATTTT. Its protein is CASSFGPGTGRTDTQYF.

With regard to this clonotype: A much bigger clone sits one base away, suggesting this may be a read error. The chain combines TRBV29-1 with TRBJ1-1; the D is unclear. Germline V gene sequence: CDR1 SQVTM, CDR2 ANQGSEA. The CDR3 is 11 residues long. The CDR3 loop is CSVRLNTEALF. CDR3 nucleotide sequence: TGCAGCGTCCGGCTGAACACTGAAGCTCTCTTT.

This clonotype was recorded many times. The gene calls are TRBV6-1 and TRBJ2-7; 9 bases map to TRBD1. This CDR3 is 14 amino acids long. Germline V CDR1 and CDR2: MNHNS, SASEGT. V was clipped by 6 bases and J by 9 bases; unmatched bases: 12. The CDR3 nucleotides read TGTGCCAGCAGCGCGGACAGGGGTCTACGAGGGCAGTACTTC. It specifies CASSADRGLRGQYF.

Regarding this clonotype: A read error may be the cause here, since a much bigger clone is one base away. The CDR3 spells CASSYVASPYEQYF. The CDR3 coding sequence is TGTGCCAGCAGTTACGTAGCGAGCCCCTACGAGCAGTACTTC. The chain carries TRBV6-2 or TRBV6-3 and TRBJ2-7; tentatively, D is TRBD2 (5 bases). CDR3 length equals 14 residues. Germline CDR1 reads MNHEY; CDR2 reads SVGEGT. Trimming removed 2 bases from V and 2 bases from J, with 10 bases in between.

This clonotype appeared many times. V and J are TRBV28 and TRBJ2-7, with 12 bases fitting TRBD2. The J segment lost 5 bases and the V segment lost 3 bases, leaving 5 bases of the junction unmatched. The germline CDR1 and CDR2 sequences are MDHEN and SYDVKM. CDR3 length: 15 residues. CDR3 sequence reads: CASSLTSGSPHEQYF. CDR3 DNA sequence: TGTGCCAGCAGTTTGACTAGCGGGAGTCCCCACGAGCAGTACTTC.

This clonotype was recorded many times. The chain employs TRBV20-1 and TRBJ1-1, with D maybe TRBD1 (5 bases). The CDR3 is 13 amino acids. V lost 4 bases to trimming and J lost 5 bases, with 14 bases between them. From germline, CDR1 is DFQATT and CDR2 SNEGSKA (reference sequence). The CDR3: CSATSLGGTEAFF. CDR3 coding DNA: TGCAGTGCTACTTCGCTGGGGGGGACTGAAGCTTTCTTT.

This clonotype was detected only a few times. This sequence is one base from a far larger clone and is likely a read error. Since the CDR3 does not end with the conserved phenylalanine or tryptophan, this likely comes from a read error. V gene TRBV14 combines with J gene TRBJ2-2, with TRBD2 matching 9 bases. V shed 5 bases and J 5 bases; nucleotides not matched to a gene: 3. Germline lookup yields CDR1 SGHDN and CDR2 FVKESK. The CDR3 consists of 14 residues. The CDR3 DNA sequence: TGTGCCAGCAGCAGGACTAGCGCAACCGGGGAGCTGTTTCTT. Encoded protein: CASSRTSATGELFL.

Comment on this clonotype: It is likely a read error: a sequence one base away is far more abundant. The chain employs TRBV10-3 and TRBJ2-3, with 8 bases identical to TRBD1. CDR3 length: 15 residues. V dropped 5 bases and J dropped 1; count of bases not matched to a gene: 5. Per germline, CDR1 ENHRY and CDR2 SYGVKD. CDR3 sequence (DNA): TGTGCCATCAGTCTATCGGGACAGGGCACAGATACGCAGTATTTT. The encoded protein is CAISLSGQGTDTQYF.

There are many counts of this clonotype. The V and J genes are TRBV5-1 and TRBJ2-1, with D perhaps being TRBD1 or TRBD2 (5 bases each). Trimming shortened V by 7 bases and J by 4 bases, and 21 bases separated the two germline ends. Germline V CDR1 and CDR2: SGHRS, YFSETQ. The CDR3 has 16 residues. The CDR3 bases are TGCGCCAGCCGTTTGCTTTCGGGGCCATCTTACAATGAGCAGTTCTTC. Its protein is CASRLLSGPSYNEQFF.

There are many counts of this clonotype. J is TRBJ1-1 and V is TRBV19; D gene uncertain. The CDR3 covers 13 residues. Germline V gene lookup returns CDR1 LNHDA and CDR2 SQIVND (reference sequence). Trimming pared 6 bases from V and 3 bases from J, leaving 11 bases between. In DNA form, the CDR3 reads TGTGCCAGTAGCTCCAGCCGAGACACTGAAGCTTTCTTT. Its translation: CASSSSRDTEAFF.

The sample holds a few counts of this clonotype. This sequence joins TRBV5-1 and TRBJ2-7; 11 nucleotides line up with TRBD2. The CDR3 is made up of 18 amino acids. The trim removed 4 bases at V and 0 bases at J, leaving 12 bases unmatched. CDR1 is SGHRS, CDR2 YFSETQ, per germline. DNA for the CDR3: TGCGCCAGCAGCCTGAACGCGGGGACTAGCGGAGACTCCTACGAGCAGTACTTC. Protein: CASSLNAGTSGDSYEQYF.

A word on this clonotype: Given a much more abundant clone one base away, this may be a read error. V and J are TRBV10-3 and TRBJ1-3; the D gene is possibly TRBD1 (5 bases). V lost 3 bases and J lost 5, with 8 bases in between. CDR3 length: 13 residues. Germline V gives CDR1 ENHRY, CDR2 SYGVKD. The CDR3 region has the DNA TGTGCCATCAGTGAAACAGGCAGAAACACCATATATTTT. Translated, it gives CAISETGRNTIYF.

This clonotype has ten or more counts. In DNA form, the CDR3 reads TGTGCCAGCAGGCTGGGGATTCCAGGGACCTCCTATGGCTACACCTTC. The encoded protein is CASRLGIPGTSYGYTF. V is TRBV28 and J is TRBJ1-2, with D maybe TRBD1 (5 bases). Germline V gene data show CDR1 as MDHEN and CDR2 as SYDVKM. V gave up 6 bases and J gave up 4 bases, with 21 bases separating them. The CDR3 spans 16 residues.

This clonotype was counted ten times or more. The CDR3 coding sequence is TGTGCCAGCTCCGATACAGTGGGGGGAGCTTTCTTT. This sequence encodes CASSDTVGGAFF. V usage is TRBV12-3 or TRBV12-4 and J usage is TRBJ1-1, with D possibly matching TRBD1 (5 bases). This CDR3 comprises 12 residues. V was cut by 8 bases and J by 10 bases, with 17 bases left in between.

J is TRBJ1-1 and V is TRBV6-1, with D maybe TRBD1 (5 bases). Trimming pared 6 bases from V and 1 base from J, leaving 21 bases between. The CDR3 extends over 17 amino acids. Germline V CDR1 and CDR2: MNHNS, SASEGT. CDR3 coding DNA: TGTGCCAGCAGCGCCCCGGCAGGGCCCCAATGGAACACTGAAGCTTTCTTT. It codes for CASSAPAGPQWNTEAFF.

This clonotype was detected many times. The V gene is TRBV11-3, the J gene TRBJ1-1; 12 positions match TRBD1. Germline values: CDR1 SGHNT, CDR2 YENEEA. This CDR3 is 16 amino acids long. V shed 0 bases and J 1 base; nucleotides not matched to a gene: 0. DNA for the CDR3: TGTGCCAGCAGCTTAGAGGGACAGGGGGCGAACACTGAAGCTTTCTTT. It translates to CASSLEGQGANTEAFF. The variable domain in full, with the rest retrieved from reference TRBV11-3 and TRBJ1-1, is EAGVVQSPRYKIIEKKQPVAFWCNPISGHNTLYWYLQNLGQGPELLIRYENEEAVDDSQLPKDRFSAERLKGVDSTLKIQPAELGDSAVYLCASSLEGQGANTEAFFGQGTRLTVV.

This clonotype showed up many times. V is TRBV6-5 and J is TRBJ1-1; TRBD1 agrees at 8 bases. The germline V gene encodes CDR1 MNHEY and CDR2 SVGAGI. CDR3 length equals 15 residues. The junction had 3 bases not matched to a gene; V was cut back by 0 bases and J by 3 bases. For the CDR3, the DNA is TGTGCCAGCAGTTACTCCAGGGGGCGTGACACTGAAGCTTTCTTT. Its translation: CASSYSRGRDTEAFF.

This clonotype was seen at least ten times. The chain recombines TRBV2 with TRBJ2-1; TRBD2 matches at 8 bases. This CDR3 comprises 14 residues. Germline trimming cut 3 bases from V and 7 bases from J; bases unmatched to any gene: 5. Per germline, CDR1 SNHLY and CDR2 FYNNEI. CDR3 DNA: TGTGCCAGCAGTGATGAGCGGGAGAGGAATGAGCAGTTCTTC. It specifies CASSDERERNEQFF.

In regard to this clonotype: The junction shows a germline mismatch at one end, possibly a read error. The rearrangement uses TRBV6-1 and TRBJ2-7, with 8 bases fitting TRBD1. The CDR3 is 15 residues long. Per the germline V gene, CDR1 is MNHNS and CDR2 is SASEGT. The CDR3 loop reads CAGSETGTGSCEQYF. In nucleotides, the CDR3 is TGTGCCGGCAGTGAAACCGGGACAGGCTCCTGCGAGCAGTACTTC.